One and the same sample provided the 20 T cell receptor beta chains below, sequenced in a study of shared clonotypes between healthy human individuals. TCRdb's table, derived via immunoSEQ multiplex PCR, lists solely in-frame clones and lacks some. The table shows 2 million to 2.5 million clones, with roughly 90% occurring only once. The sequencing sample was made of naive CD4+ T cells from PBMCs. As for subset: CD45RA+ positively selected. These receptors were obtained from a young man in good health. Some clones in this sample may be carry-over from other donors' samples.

CDR3 DNA sequence: TGCGCCAGCAGTGCCTACAGGGGCTTAGACCATGAGCAGTTCTTC. Its protein product is CASSAYRGLDHEQFF. The chain is built from TRBV10-1 and TRBJ2-1; 7 positions agree with TRBD1. V lost 4 bases to trimming and J lost 8 bases; unmatched junction nucleotides: 11. The germline CDR1 and CDR2 sequences are WNHNN and SYGVQD (reference sequence). The CDR3 runs to 15 residues.

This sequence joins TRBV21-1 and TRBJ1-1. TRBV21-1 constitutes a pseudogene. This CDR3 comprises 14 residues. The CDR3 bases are TGTGCCAGCAGCAAAGGTACGGGGCAGGACGAAGCTTTCTTT. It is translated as CASSKGTGQDEAFF.

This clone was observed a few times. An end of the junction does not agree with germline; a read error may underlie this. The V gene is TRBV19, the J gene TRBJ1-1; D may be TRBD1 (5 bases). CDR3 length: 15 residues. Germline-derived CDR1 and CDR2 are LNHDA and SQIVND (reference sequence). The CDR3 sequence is CASSILGLGNAEAFF. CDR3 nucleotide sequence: TGTGCCAGTAGTATACTGGGGCTGGGGAACGCTGAAGCTTTCTTT.

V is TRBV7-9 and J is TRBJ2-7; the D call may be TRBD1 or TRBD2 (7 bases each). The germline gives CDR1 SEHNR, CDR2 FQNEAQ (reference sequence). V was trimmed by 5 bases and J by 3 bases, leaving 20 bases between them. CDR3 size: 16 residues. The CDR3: CASSTTGWGGYYEQYF. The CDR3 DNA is TGTGCCAGCAGCACGACAGGGTGGGGGGGATACTACGAGCAGTACTTC.

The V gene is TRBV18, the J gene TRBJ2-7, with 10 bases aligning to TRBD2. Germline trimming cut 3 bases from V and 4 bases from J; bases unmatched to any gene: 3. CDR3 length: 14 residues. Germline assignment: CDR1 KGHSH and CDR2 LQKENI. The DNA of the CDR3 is TGTGCCAGCTCACCGTCGACTAGCGGGTACGAGCAGTACTTC. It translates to CASSPSTSGYEQYF.

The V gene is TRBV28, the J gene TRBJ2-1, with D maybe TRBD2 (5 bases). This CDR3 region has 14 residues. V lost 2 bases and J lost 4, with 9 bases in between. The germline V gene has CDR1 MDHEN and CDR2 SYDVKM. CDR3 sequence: CASSLTGIYNEQFF. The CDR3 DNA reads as TGTGCCAGCAGTTTAACCGGGATTTACAATGAGCAGTTCTTC.

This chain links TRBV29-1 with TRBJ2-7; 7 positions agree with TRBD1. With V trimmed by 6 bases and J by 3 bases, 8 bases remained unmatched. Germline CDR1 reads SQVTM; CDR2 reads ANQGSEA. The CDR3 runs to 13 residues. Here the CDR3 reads CSVYRTGHYEQYF. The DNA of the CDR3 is TGCAGCGTCTACCGGACAGGCCACTACGAGCAGTACTTC.

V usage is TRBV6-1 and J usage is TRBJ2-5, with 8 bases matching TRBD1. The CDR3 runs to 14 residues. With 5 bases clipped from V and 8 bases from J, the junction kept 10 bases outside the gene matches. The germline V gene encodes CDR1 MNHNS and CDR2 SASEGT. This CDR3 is CASSQGQVWETQYF. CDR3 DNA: TGTGCCAGCAGTCAGGGACAGGTCTGGGAAACCCAGTACTTC.

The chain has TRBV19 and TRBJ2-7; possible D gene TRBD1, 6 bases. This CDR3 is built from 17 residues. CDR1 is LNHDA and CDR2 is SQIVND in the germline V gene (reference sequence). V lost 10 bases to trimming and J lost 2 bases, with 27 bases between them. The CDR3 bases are TGTGCCACCCTCAGGGGCATGGTCTACAGAGCCGCCTACGAGCAGTACTTC. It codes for CATLRGMVYRAAYEQYF. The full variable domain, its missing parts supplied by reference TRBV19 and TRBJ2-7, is DGGITQSPKYLFRKEGQNVTLSCEQNLNHDAMYWYRQDPGQGLRLIYYSQIVNDFQKGDIAEGYSVSREKKESFPLTVTSAQKNPTAFYLCATLRGMVYRAAYEQYFGPGTRLTVT.

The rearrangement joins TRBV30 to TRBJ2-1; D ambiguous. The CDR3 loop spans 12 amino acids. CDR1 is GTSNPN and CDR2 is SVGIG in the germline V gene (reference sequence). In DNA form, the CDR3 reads TGTGTACGGGCCGGCGGAGTGAATGAGCAGTTCTTC. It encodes CVRAGGVNEQFF.

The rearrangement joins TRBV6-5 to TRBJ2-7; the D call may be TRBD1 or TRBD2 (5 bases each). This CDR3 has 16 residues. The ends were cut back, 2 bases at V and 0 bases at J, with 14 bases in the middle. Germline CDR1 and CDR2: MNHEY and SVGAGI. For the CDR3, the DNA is TGTGCCAGCAGTTACGAGGGGACCGCGAGCTCCTACGAGCAGTACTTC. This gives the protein CASSYEGTASSYEQYF.

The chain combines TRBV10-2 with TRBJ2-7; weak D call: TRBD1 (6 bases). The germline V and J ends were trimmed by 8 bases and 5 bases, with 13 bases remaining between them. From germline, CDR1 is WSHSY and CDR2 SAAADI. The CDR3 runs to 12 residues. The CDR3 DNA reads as TGCGCCAGCGAGGACAGATACAACGAGCAGTACTTC. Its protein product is CASEDRYNEQYF.

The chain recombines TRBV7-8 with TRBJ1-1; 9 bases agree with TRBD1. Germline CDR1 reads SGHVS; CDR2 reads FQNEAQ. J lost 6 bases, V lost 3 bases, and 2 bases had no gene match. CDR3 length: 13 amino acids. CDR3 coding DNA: TGTGCCAGCAGCTTCAGACAGGGGGCTGAAGCTTTCTTT. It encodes CASSFRQGAEAFF.

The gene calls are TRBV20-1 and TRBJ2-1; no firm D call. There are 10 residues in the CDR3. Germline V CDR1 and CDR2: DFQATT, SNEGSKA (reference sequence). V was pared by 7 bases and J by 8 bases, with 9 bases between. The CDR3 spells CSVKIHEQFF. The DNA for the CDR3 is TGCAGTGTTAAGATACATGAGCAGTTCTTC.

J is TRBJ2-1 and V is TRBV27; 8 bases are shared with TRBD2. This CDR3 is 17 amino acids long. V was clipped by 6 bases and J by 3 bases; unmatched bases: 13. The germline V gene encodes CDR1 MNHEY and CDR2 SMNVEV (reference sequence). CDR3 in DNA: TGTGCCAGCAGCCCGGGAGGGGGACTAACATACTACAATGAGCAGTTCTTC. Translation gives CASSPGGGLTYYNEQFF.

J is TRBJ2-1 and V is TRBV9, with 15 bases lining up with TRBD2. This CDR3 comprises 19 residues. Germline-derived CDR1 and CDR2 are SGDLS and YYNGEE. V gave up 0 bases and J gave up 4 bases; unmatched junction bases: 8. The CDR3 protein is CASSVGFGTSGRRYNEQFF. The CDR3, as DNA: TGTGCCAGCAGCGTAGGATTTGGGACTAGCGGGAGGAGGTACAATGAGCAGTTCTTC.

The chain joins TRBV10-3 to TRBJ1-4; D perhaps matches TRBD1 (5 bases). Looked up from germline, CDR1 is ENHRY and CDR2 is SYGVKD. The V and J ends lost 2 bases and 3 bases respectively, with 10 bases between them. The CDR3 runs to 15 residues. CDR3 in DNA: TGTGCCATCAGTGAGAGGGCCAGGGCTAATGAAAAACTGTTTTTT. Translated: CAISERARANEKLFF.

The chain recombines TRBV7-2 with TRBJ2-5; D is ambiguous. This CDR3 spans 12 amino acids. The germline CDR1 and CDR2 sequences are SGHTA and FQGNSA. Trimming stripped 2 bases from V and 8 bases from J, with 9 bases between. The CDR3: CASSLPSRTQYF. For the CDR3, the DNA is TGTGCCAGCAGCTTACCCTCTCGCACCCAGTACTTC.

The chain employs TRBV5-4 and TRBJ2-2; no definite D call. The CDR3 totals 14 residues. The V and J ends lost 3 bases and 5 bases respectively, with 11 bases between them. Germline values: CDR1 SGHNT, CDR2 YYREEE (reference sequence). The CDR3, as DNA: TGTGCCAGCAGCTCGAATGGTCAAACCGGGGAGCTGTTTTTT. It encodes CASSSNGQTGELFF.

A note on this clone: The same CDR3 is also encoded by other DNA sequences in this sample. CDR3 in DNA: TGCGCCAGCAGCCAAGAGGCAGGGTCCTACGAGCAGTACTTC. Translation gives CASSQEAGSYEQYF. The rearrangement links TRBV4-3 to TRBJ2-7, with D possibly TRBD1 on 5 matching bases. This CDR3 comprises 14 residues. With 0 bases removed from V and 1 base from J, the gap between germline ends came to 7 bases. Looked up from germline, CDR1 is LGHNA and CDR2 is YSLEER.